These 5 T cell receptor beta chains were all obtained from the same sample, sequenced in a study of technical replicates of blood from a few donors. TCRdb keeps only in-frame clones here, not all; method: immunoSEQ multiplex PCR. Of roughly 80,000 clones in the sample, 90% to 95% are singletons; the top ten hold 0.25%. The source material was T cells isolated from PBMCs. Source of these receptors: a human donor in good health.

The CDR3 spells CASSLEGVGNTIYF. Written as DNA, the CDR3 is TGCGCCAGCAGCTTGGAAGGGGTCGGAAACACCATATATTTT. The V and J genes are TRBV5-1 and TRBJ1-3; TRBD1 might be the D (5 bases). The germline V gene has CDR1 SGHRS and CDR2 YFSETQ. The CDR3 totals 14 residues. The V and J ends lost 0 bases and 4 bases respectively, with 8 bases between them.

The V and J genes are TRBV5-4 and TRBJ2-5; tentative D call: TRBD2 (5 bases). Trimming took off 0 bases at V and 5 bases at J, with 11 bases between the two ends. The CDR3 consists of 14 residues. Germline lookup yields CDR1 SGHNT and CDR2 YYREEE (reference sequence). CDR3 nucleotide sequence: TGTGCCAGCAGCTTGGAGGCCCGGGATGAGACCCAGTACTTC. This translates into CASSLEARDETQYF.

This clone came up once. The CDR3: CASTGRELMETQYF. For the CDR3, the DNA is TGTGCCAGCACGGGGCGGGAACTGATGGAGACCCAGTACTTC. The genes are TRBV2 and TRBJ2-5; maybe TRBD2 (6 bases). This CDR3 has 14 amino acids. Germline V gives CDR1 SNHLY, CDR2 FYNNEI. Trimming cost V 7 bases and J 5 bases, with 17 bases left between them.

Here the CDR3 DNA reads TGCGCCAGCAGCTTGTCGGGTGCTGGCAATCAGCCCCAGCATTTT. Translation gives CASSLSGAGNQPQHF. The chain links TRBV5-1 to TRBJ1-5; D remains unclear. This CDR3 is 15 amino acids long. V was shortened by 1 base and J by 2 bases, with 10 bases between the two germline ends. Per germline, CDR1 SGHRS and CDR2 YFSETQ.

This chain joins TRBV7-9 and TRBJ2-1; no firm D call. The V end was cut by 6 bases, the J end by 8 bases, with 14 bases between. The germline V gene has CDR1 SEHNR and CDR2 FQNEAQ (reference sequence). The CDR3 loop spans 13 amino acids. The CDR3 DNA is TGTGCCAGCAGGCCGAGTTCCTGGTATGAGCAGTTCTTC. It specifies CASRPSSWYEQFF.